These T cell receptor beta chains were read from a single sample in a study of Ad26.COV2.S vaccination and SARS-CoV-2 variants. Clones were read by immunoSEQ multiplex PCR, and TCRdb kept only the in-frame ones, dropping some. The sample includes under 550,000 clones, 88% of them seen just once. The source was peripheral blood, collected in a trial of Ad26.COV2.S vaccine versus placebo. Every receptor here comes from a person aged 18-65 years who received the Ad26.COV2.S COVID-19 vaccine or a placebo. The CDR3 runs from the conserved cysteine through the conserved F or W. The D gene is left open where the match is weak. Some rows mark clone size as missing; the rest say once, few, many or name a class of expanded clone.

size	V	J	D	DNA	CDR3
-	TRBV5-1	TRBJ1-6	-	TGCGCCAGCAGCTTGGACCGGAGTAATTCACCCCTCCACTTT	CASSLDRSNSPLHF
-	TRBV7-8	TRBJ1-2	-	TGTGCCAGCAGCGACCATGTTGGGTACACCGTCCCTAACTATGGCTACACCTTC	CASSDHVGYTVPNYGYTF
-	TRBV4-1	TRBJ2-1	TRBD1	TGCGCCAGCAGCGTACGGGACAGGGCGGATGAGCAGTTCTTC	CASSVRDRADEQFF
-	TRBV29-1	TRBJ2-5	TRBD2	TGCAGCGTTGTTCCCACCGCCGTGGCCGGGGGGGAGACCCAGTACTTC	CSVVPTAVAGGETQYF
-	TRBV12-3/TRBV12-4	TRBJ2-1	-	TGTGCCAGCAAACGATTGAATGAGCAGTTCTTC	CASKRLNEQFF
once	TRBV28	TRBJ2-1	TRBD2	TGTGCCAGCAGTCCGCGGACTAGCGGCAATGAGCAGTTCTTC	CASSPRTSGNEQFF
-	TRBV30	TRBJ2-1	TRBD2	TGTGCCTGGAGTGTACTAGCGGGGAATGAGCAGTTCTTC	CAWSVLAGNEQFF
-	TRBV11-1	TRBJ2-1	-	TGTGCCAGCAGCCGCCGGCTGGGGAATGAGCAGTTCTTC	CASSRRLGNEQFF
-	TRBV4-2	TRBJ2-1	-	TGTGCCAGCAGCCCCCGTGGTAGCGACGGCTATGAGCAGTTCTTC	CASSPRGSDGYEQFF
-	TRBV7-8	TRBJ2-3	-	TGTGCCAGCAGCTCTTTCGTCGTGGGGGGCCGGGCAGATACGCAGTATTTT	CASSSFVVGGRADTQYF
few	TRBV4-1	TRBJ2-2	TRBD2	TGCGCCAGCAGCTCTCTGCTAGCGGGCCTCCTCACGAACACCGGGGAGCTGTTTTTT	CASSSLLAGLLTNTGELFF
-	TRBV6-5	TRBJ1-5	-	TGTGCCAGCAGTCGGACCGCCAATCAGCCCCAGCATTTT	CASSRTANQPQHF
-	TRBV10-3	TRBJ1-5	-	TGTGCCATCAGGAAGACAGGTAATCAGCCCCAGCATTTT	CAIRKTGNQPQHF
once	TRBV11-2	TRBJ2-3	TRBD2	TGTGCCAGCAGCTTAGCCCCTAGCGGGGAATTCACAGATACGCAGTATTTT	CASSLAPSGEFTDTQYF
-	TRBV6-2/TRBV6-3	TRBJ2-7	-	TGTGCCAGCAGTCAGCTACGATCCGAGCAGTACTTC	CASSQLRSEQYF
-	TRBV15	TRBJ1-1	TRBD1	TGTGCCACCAGCAGGACGGACAGGGAAGCTTTCTTT	CATSRTDREAFF
-	TRBV5-6	TRBJ1-1	TRBD1	TGTGCCAGCAGGGACTGGGACAGGGGGAACACTGAAGCTTTCTTT	CASRDWDRGNTEAFF
-	TRBV29-1	TRBJ2-7	TRBD1	TGCAGCGTTGGGTGGGACAGAGGCTACGAGCAGTACTTC	CSVGWDRGYEQYF
-	TRBV2	TRBJ1-4	-	TGTGCCAGCAGTGAATTTAGGGGGACTAATGAAAAACTGTTTTTT	CASSEFRGTNEKLFF
once	TRBV19	TRBJ2-5	-	TGTGCCAGTAGTATTAGAGAGACCCAGTACTTC	CASSIRETQYF
-	TRBV7-9	TRBJ2-3	TRBD2	TGTGCCAGCAGCTCCCCCCGGGGCGGGGGGGCAGTTTGGACAGATACGCAGTATTTT	CASSSPRGGGAVWTDTQYF
once	TRBV10-1	TRBJ2-3	TRBD2	TGCGCCACGGGGACTAGCCGTCCGCAGTATTTT	CATGTSRPQYF
-	TRBV7-2	TRBJ1-2	TRBD1	TGTGCCAGCAGCTTAAATCCAGGGGGCGCGAGTGGCTACACCTTC	CASSLNPGGASGYTF
-	TRBV20-1	TRBJ2-2	TRBD1	TGCAGTGCTAGTCCCGTTGGACAGGGAATCGGGGAGCTGTTTTTT	CSASPVGQGIGELFF
-	TRBV10-3	TRBJ2-5	TRBD1	TGTGCCATCTCACAGGGGCCACTAAACCAAGAGACCCAGTACTTC	CAISQGPLNQETQYF
-	TRBV15	TRBJ2-2	-	TGTGCCACCAGCAGAGAGGGACAACCCGGGGAGCTGTTTTTT	CATSREGQPGELFF
-	TRBV5-6	TRBJ2-3	TRBD2	TGTGCCAGCAGCTTGGTTAGCGGGGGCGCAGATACGCAGTATTTT	CASSLVSGGADTQYF
-	TRBV7-2	TRBJ2-1	-	TGTGCCAGCAGCGAACGGGCTAGCGAGAACAATGAGCAGTTCTTC	CASSERASENNEQFF
-	TRBV23-1	TRBJ1-6	-	TGCGCCAGCAGTCAATGGGCCAGGCTGACCTATAATTCACCCCTCCACTTT	CASSQWARLTYNSPLHF
once	TRBV18	TRBJ2-7	TRBD1	TGTGCCAGCTCACCAAACGGGCCCTGGGACAGGGGGCTCCACGAGCAGTACTTC	CASSPNGPWDRGLHEQYF
-	TRBV5-1	TRBJ2-7	TRBD1	TGCGCCAGCAGCTTCGGACAGGGGGCTAGGGAGCAGTACTTC	CASSFGQGAREQYF
-	TRBV6-2/TRBV6-3	TRBJ2-2	TRBD1	TGTGCCAGCAGTGACAGGGACGGGGAGCTGTTTTTT	CASSDRDGELFF
-	TRBV2	TRBJ1-2	TRBD1	TGTGCCAGCACTAAATCGGGGACAGGATATGGCTACACCTTC	CASTKSGTGYGYTF
-	TRBV27	TRBJ2-1	-	TGTGCCAGCAGTCGCTGGACGGCCGATGAGCAGTTCTTC	CASSRWTADEQFF
-	TRBV5-1	TRBJ2-7	-	TGCGCCAGCAGCTTATGGGAGAACTACGAGCAGTACTTC	CASSLWENYEQYF
-	TRBV28	TRBJ1-2	-	TGTGCCAGCAGTTTCCGCCTGGACAGCTCTAACTATGGCTACACCTTC	CASSFRLDSSNYGYTF
-	TRBV27	TRBJ1-2	-	TGTGCCAGCAGTCCACGGGGGGAATCGACTTATTTAGGTTATGGCTACACCTTC	CASSPRGESTYLGYGYTF
-	TRBV9	TRBJ1-2	-	TGTGCCAGCAGCCCCGGACAGCGGAGCTATGGCTACACCTTC	CASSPGQRSYGYTF
few	TRBV4-3	TRBJ2-7	TRBD2	TGCGCCAGCAGCCAAGTCACTAGCGGGGCGCTCTCCTACGAGCAGTACTTC	CASSQVTSGALSYEQYF
-	TRBV11-2	TRBJ1-6	-	TGTGCCAGCAGGTGGGGCGCGGGTGCATTTAATTCACCCCTCCACTTT	CASRWGAGAFNSPLHF
-	TRBV11-2	TRBJ2-3	-	TGTGCCAGCAGAGAGGATAGCACAGATACGCAGTATTTT	CASREDSTDTQYF
-	TRBV19	TRBJ1-2	-	TGTGCCAGTAGTTACGAGGGCTATGGCTACACCTTC	CASSYEGYGYTF
-	TRBV7-9	TRBJ1-2	-	TGTGCCAGCAGCTTGGGGGATAACTATGGCTACACCTTC	CASSLGDNYGYTF
-	TRBV2	TRBJ1-4	-	TGTGCCGGTTCCCTAGGGGGAACTAATGAAAAACTGTTTTTT	CAGSLGGTNEKLFF
-	TRBV5-4	TRBJ2-1	-	TGTGCCAGCAGCTTGGAGGGTAGCCCCTACAATGAGCAGTTCTTC	CASSLEGSPYNEQFF
-	TRBV7-3	TRBJ1-1	-	TGTGCCAGCAGTGAAATGTCCGCAGGGAATACTGAAGCTTTCTTT	CASSEMSAGNTEAFF
-	TRBV6-2/TRBV6-3	TRBJ1-1	TRBD1	TGTGCCAGCAGTGACCCCAGGGGGGAGAACACTGAAGCTTTCTTT	CASSDPRGENTEAFF
-	TRBV2	TRBJ1-1	-	TGTGCCAGCAGTGATCCCCCGACAGCAATGAACACTGAAGCTTTCTTT	CASSDPPTAMNTEAFF
-	TRBV19	TRBJ2-1	TRBD2	TGTGCCAGTACCCTCCTAGCGGGGGGCATTGAGCAGTTCTTC	CASTLLAGGIEQFF
-	TRBV18	TRBJ2-1	TRBD1	TGTGCCAGCTCGTCCGGGACAGGGGGTGGGAATGAGCAGTTCTTC	CASSSGTGGGNEQFF
-	TRBV7-9	TRBJ1-2	-	TGTGCCAGCAGCCCAGGCTATGTCTTCTACACCTTC	CASSPGYVFYTF
-	TRBV5-6	TRBJ2-3	TRBD2	TGTGCCAGCAGCTTGCGGCGGGGGGGCGGGGCAGATACGCAGTATTTT	CASSLRRGGGADTQYF
-	TRBV21-1	TRBJ1-2	-	TGTGCCAGCAGCCCCATCCCGGATTTATTTGGCTACACCTTC	CASSPIPDLFGYTF
-	TRBV30	TRBJ2-1	TRBD1	TGTGCCTGGAGTGTAACGGCGGGACAGGGGGTTGAGCAGTTCTTC	CAWSVTAGQGVEQFF
-	TRBV6-5	TRBJ2-7	TRBD1	TGTGCCAGCAGTTCCCGGGACAGCCCCTACGAGCAGTACTTC	CASSSRDSPYEQYF